Listed below are T cell receptor beta chains from one sample, sequenced in a study of neurological immune-mediated disorders. TCRdb passed the 5' RACE reads through MiXCR, listing each CDR3 protein once. The sample has about 21,000 distinct CDR3 sequences, about 15% seen once. Source material: PBMCs. All receptors derive from a female donor with HTLV-1-associated myelopathy (HAM/TSP). The CDR3 runs from the conserved cysteine through the conserved F or W. The D gene is left open where the match is weak. Clone size is not always given. Where it is, it says once, few, many or a class for expanded clones.

J gene: TRBJ2-2; V gene: TRBV20-1; D gene: -; clone size: -; CDR3 protein: CSARDRSRGPNTGELFF; CDR3 DNA: TGCAGTGCTAGAGATAGGTCCCGGGGGCCGAACACCGGGGAGCTGTTTTTT
J gene: TRBJ2-7; V gene: TRBV20-1; D gene: -; clone size: many; CDR3 protein: CSARPDDTDYEQYF; CDR3 DNA: TGCAGTGCTCGTCCCGATGACACCGACTACGAGCAGTACTTC
J gene: TRBJ2-3; V gene: TRBV7-9; D gene: TRBD2; clone size: many; CDR3 protein: CASSPGTSGTDTQYF; CDR3 DNA: TGTGCCAGCAGCCCTGGGACTAGCGGCACAGATACGCAGTATTTT
J gene: TRBJ2-5; V gene: TRBV20-1; D gene: -; clone size: many; CDR3 protein: CSARMYQTQYF; CDR3 DNA: TGCAGTGCTAGGATGTACCAGACCCAGTACTTC
J gene: TRBJ2-5; V gene: TRBV20-1; D gene: TRBD2; clone size: many; CDR3 protein: CSARDISGSAETQYF; CDR3 DNA: TGCAGTGCTAGAGATATTAGCGGGAGTGCGGAGACCCAGTACTTC
J gene: TRBJ1-1; V gene: TRBV5-1; D gene: -; clone size: medium-sized; CDR3 protein: CASSLEPGRNTEAFF; CDR3 DNA: TGCGCCAGCAGCTTGGAGCCGGGGCGGAACACTGAAGCTTTCTTT
J gene: TRBJ2-1; V gene: TRBV20-1; D gene: TRBD2; clone size: many; CDR3 protein: CSARTSGRYNEQFF; CDR3 DNA: TGCAGTGCAAGGACTAGCGGGAGATACAATGAGCAGTTCTTC
J gene: TRBJ2-7; V gene: TRBV5-1; D gene: -; clone size: many; CDR3 protein: CASTQGLSYEQYF; CDR3 DNA: TGCGCCAGCACCCAGGGATTATCCTACGAGCAGTACTTC
J gene: TRBJ2-1; V gene: TRBV6-5; D gene: TRBD2; clone size: many; CDR3 protein: CASSGTTSGAYNEQFF; CDR3 DNA: TGTGCCAGCAGTGGGACCACTAGCGGGGCCTACAATGAGCAGTTCTTC
J gene: TRBJ2-5; V gene: TRBV14; D gene: -; clone size: many; CDR3 protein: CASSDYDKGQETQYF; CDR3 DNA: TGTGCCAGCAGCGACTACGACAAGGGCCAAGAGACCCAGTACTTC
J gene: TRBJ1-2; V gene: TRBV27; D gene: -; clone size: many; CDR3 protein: CASSWGASSPDGYTF; CDR3 DNA: TGTGCCAGCAGTTGGGGGGCTTCCTCTCCGGATGGCTACACCTTC
J gene: TRBJ2-1; V gene: TRBV20-1; D gene: TRBD2; clone size: few; CDR3 protein: CSAPSLLAGGPDEQFF; CDR3 DNA: TGCAGTGCCCCGTCCCTTCTAGCGGGGGGGCCGGATGAGCAGTTCTTC
J gene: TRBJ1-5; V gene: TRBV12-3/TRBV12-4; D gene: -; clone size: many; CDR3 protein: CASTLDNQPQHF; CDR3 DNA: TGTGCCAGCACCCTAGACAATCAGCCCCAGCATTTT
J gene: TRBJ2-3; V gene: TRBV24-1; D gene: TRBD2; clone size: many; CDR3 protein: CATSDGLAGGTNTDTQYF; CDR3 DNA: TGTGCCACCAGTGATGGACTAGCGGGGGGGACTAACACAGATACGCAGTATTTT
J gene: TRBJ2-2; V gene: TRBV20-1; D gene: TRBD2; clone size: many; CDR3 protein: CSAREWTSGTSGELFF; CDR3 DNA: TGCAGTGCTAGAGAATGGACTAGCGGGACATCAGGGGAGCTGTTTTTT
J gene: TRBJ2-5; V gene: TRBV9; D gene: TRBD2; clone size: medium-sized; CDR3 protein: CASSPSGGQETQYF; CDR3 DNA: TGTGCCAGCAGCCCCAGCGGGGGACAAGAGACCCAGTACTTC
J gene: TRBJ2-3; V gene: TRBV29-1; D gene: TRBD1; clone size: many; CDR3 protein: CSFGQGTDTQYF; CDR3 DNA: TGCAGCTTCGGACAGGGAACAGATACGCAGTATTTT
J gene: TRBJ2-7; V gene: TRBV7-9; D gene: -; clone size: hyperexpanded; CDR3 protein: CASSPNRGGEQYF; CDR3 DNA: TGTGCCAGCAGCCCGAACCGGGGAGGCGAGCAGTACTTC
J gene: TRBJ2-1; V gene: TRBV20-1; D gene: TRBD1; clone size: -; CDR3 protein: CSARPRTGGFYNEQFF; CDR3 DNA: TGCAGTGCTAGACCTCGGACAGGGGGTTTCTACAATGAGCAGTTCTTC
J gene: TRBJ1-1; V gene: TRBV20-1; D gene: -; clone size: many; CDR3 protein: CSARVWQSDTEAFF; CDR3 DNA: TGCAGTGCTAGAGTCTGGCAGTCCGACACTGAAGCTTTCTTT
J gene: TRBJ2-1; V gene: TRBV20-1; D gene: TRBD1; clone size: -; CDR3 protein: CSARDLTGAAHEQFF; CDR3 DNA: TGCAGTGCTAGAGACTTGACAGGGGCGGCCCATGAGCAGTTCTTC
J gene: TRBJ2-5; V gene: TRBV5-1; D gene: TRBD2; clone size: many; CDR3 protein: CASKSSGGQETQYF; CDR3 DNA: TGCGCCAGCAAGAGTAGCGGGGGGCAAGAGACCCAGTACTTC
J gene: TRBJ2-1; V gene: TRBV7-9; D gene: -; clone size: many; CDR3 protein: CASSAPSRYNEQFF; CDR3 DNA: TGTGCCAGCAGCGCCCCTAGCCGTTACAATGAGCAGTTCTTC
J gene: TRBJ2-3; V gene: TRBV14; D gene: -; clone size: -; CDR3 protein: CASNGRTQDTQYF; CDR3 DNA: TGTGCCAGCAACGGAAGGACTCAAGATACGCAGTATTTT
J gene: TRBJ2-3; V gene: TRBV20-1; D gene: -; clone size: many; CDR3 protein: CSARGLADTQYF; CDR3 DNA: TGCAGTGCTAGGGGGTTGGCAGATACGCAGTATTTT
J gene: TRBJ2-1; V gene: TRBV20-1; D gene: -; clone size: many; CDR3 protein: CSASPAGIPNEQFF; CDR3 DNA: TGCAGTGCTAGCCCCGCCGGTATTCCGAATGAGCAGTTCTTC
J gene: TRBJ2-7; V gene: TRBV30; D gene: TRBD1; clone size: many; CDR3 protein: CAWAGTGADEQYF; CDR3 DNA: TGTGCCTGGGCCGGGACAGGGGCGGACGAGCAGTACTTC
J gene: TRBJ2-7; V gene: TRBV20-1; D gene: TRBD1; clone size: many; CDR3 protein: CSARDPPRTGNEQYF; CDR3 DNA: TGCAGTGCTAGAGATCCGCCGAGGACAGGGAACGAGCAGTACTTC
J gene: TRBJ1-5; V gene: TRBV5-1; D gene: -; clone size: many; CDR3 protein: CASSLGGQTNQPQHF; CDR3 DNA: TGCGCCAGCAGCTTGGGCGGCCAGACTAATCAGCCCCAGCATTTT
J gene: TRBJ2-3; V gene: TRBV2; D gene: TRBD2; clone size: many; CDR3 protein: CASRHPGLADNTDTQYF; CDR3 DNA: TGTGCCAGCAGGCATCCGGGACTAGCGGACAACACAGATACGCAGTATTTT
J gene: TRBJ2-7; V gene: TRBV12-3/TRBV12-4; D gene: TRBD1; clone size: many; CDR3 protein: CASSHRDRVFEQYF; CDR3 DNA: TGTGCCAGCAGCCACCGGGACAGGGTGTTCGAGCAGTACTTC
J gene: TRBJ2-7; V gene: TRBV3-1; D gene: -; clone size: many; CDR3 protein: CASSQASSVEQYF; CDR3 DNA: TGTGCCAGCAGCCAAGCCTCTTCTGTCGAGCAGTACTTC
J gene: TRBJ2-5; V gene: TRBV9; D gene: -; clone size: many; CDR3 protein: CASSSLGGQETQYF; CDR3 DNA: TGTGCCAGCAGCTCATTAGGGGGTCAAGAGACCCAGTACTTC
J gene: TRBJ1-1; V gene: TRBV20-1; D gene: -; clone size: many; CDR3 protein: CSATKEWNTEAFF; CDR3 DNA: TGCAGTGCCACCAAGGAATGGAACACTGAAGCTTTCTTT
J gene: TRBJ2-7; V gene: TRBV20-1; D gene: -; clone size: medium-sized; CDR3 protein: CSVNGPTYEQYF; CDR3 DNA: TGCAGTGTTAATGGACCAACCTACGAGCAGTACTTC
J gene: TRBJ1-2; V gene: TRBV5-1; D gene: -; clone size: many; CDR3 protein: CASSFDGDSYGYTF; CDR3 DNA: TGCGCCAGCAGCTTTGACGGAGATTCCTATGGCTACACCTTC
J gene: TRBJ2-7; V gene: TRBV20-1; D gene: TRBD2; clone size: many; CDR3 protein: CSAYPPTSGSYEQYF; CDR3 DNA: TGCAGTGCTTACCCACCGACTAGCGGGAGTTACGAGCAGTACTTC
J gene: TRBJ2-2; V gene: TRBV7-2; D gene: -; clone size: many; CDR3 protein: CASTLPTTRTGELFF; CDR3 DNA: TGTGCCAGCACCCTACCTACGACGAGGACCGGGGAGCTGTTTTTT
J gene: TRBJ2-5; V gene: TRBV12-3/TRBV12-4; D gene: TRBD2; clone size: many; CDR3 protein: CASSKGLAQYQETQYF; CDR3 DNA: TGTGCCAGCAGTAAAGGACTAGCTCAGTACCAAGAGACCCAGTACTTC
J gene: TRBJ1-1; V gene: TRBV4-2; D gene: -; clone size: -; CDR3 protein: CVSSQETNPAEAFF; CDR3 DNA: TGTGTCAGCAGCCAAGAGACGAACCCTGCTGAAGCTTTCTTT
J gene: TRBJ2-4; V gene: TRBV25-1; D gene: -; clone size: many; CDR3 protein: CASSEWAPNIQYF; CDR3 DNA: TGTGCCAGCAGTGAGTGGGCCCCGAACATTCAGTACTTC
J gene: TRBJ2-1; V gene: TRBV20-1; D gene: TRBD2; clone size: many; CDR3 protein: CSARSGRHLNEQFF; CDR3 DNA: TGCAGTGCCAGAAGCGGGAGGCATTTGAATGAGCAGTTCTTC
J gene: TRBJ2-2; V gene: TRBV6-6; D gene: TRBD1; clone size: many; CDR3 protein: CASSRQGFGTGELFF; CDR3 DNA: TGTGCCAGCAGCCGACAGGGGTTTGGCACCGGGGAGCTGTTTTTT
J gene: TRBJ2-1; V gene: TRBV24-1; D gene: -; clone size: many; CDR3 protein: CATSDSTGEQFF; CDR3 DNA: TGTGCCACCAGTGACTCCACAGGTGAGCAGTTCTTC
J gene: TRBJ2-1; V gene: TRBV3-1; D gene: TRBD1; clone size: many; CDR3 protein: CASSPGTGRNEQFF; CDR3 DNA: TGTGCCAGCAGCCCCGGGACAGGGAGAAATGAGCAGTTCTTC
J gene: TRBJ2-1; V gene: TRBV6-5; D gene: -; clone size: many; CDR3 protein: CASSYQHGGEQFF; CDR3 DNA: TGTGCCAGCAGTTACCAACACGGAGGAGAGCAGTTCTTC
J gene: TRBJ2-3; V gene: TRBV20-1; D gene: -; clone size: many; CDR3 protein: CSARLGLGTDTQYF; CDR3 DNA: TGCAGTGCTAGACTAGGCTTAGGGACAGATACGCAGTATTTT
J gene: TRBJ1-2; V gene: TRBV6-2/TRBV6-3; D gene: -; clone size: many; CDR3 protein: CASSSTGPGGYTF; CDR3 DNA: TGTGCCAGCAGTTCTACAGGGCCGGGCGGCTACACCTTC
J gene: TRBJ2-5; V gene: TRBV2; D gene: -; clone size: few; CDR3 protein: CTSGLRGAWETQYF; CDR3 DNA: TGTACCAGCGGTCTCCGGGGGGCCTGGGAGACCCAGTACTTC
J gene: TRBJ2-3; V gene: TRBV20-1; D gene: TRBD1; clone size: many; CDR3 protein: CSARPPGQGEDTQYF; CDR3 DNA: TGCAGTGCTAGACCCCCGGGACAGGGGGAAGATACGCAGTATTTT
J gene: TRBJ2-5; V gene: TRBV5-1; D gene: -; clone size: many; CDR3 protein: CASSLNLGETQYF; CDR3 DNA: TGCGCCAGCAGCTTGAATCTGGGAGAGACCCAGTACTTC
J gene: TRBJ2-4; V gene: TRBV20-1; D gene: TRBD1; clone size: many; CDR3 protein: CSAIHYRGKNIQYF; CDR3 DNA: TGCAGTGCTATCCACTACAGGGGCAAAAACATTCAGTACTTC
J gene: TRBJ2-7; V gene: TRBV20-1; D gene: -; clone size: many; CDR3 protein: CSATLPGVYEQYF; CDR3 DNA: TGCAGTGCTACACTTCCTGGGGTCTACGAGCAGTACTTC
J gene: TRBJ2-4; V gene: TRBV20-1; D gene: TRBD1; clone size: many; CDR3 protein: CSAIDRGAKNIQYF; CDR3 DNA: TGCAGTGCTATAGACAGGGGGGCCAAAAACATTCAGTACTTC
J gene: TRBJ1-2; V gene: TRBV2; D gene: -; clone size: many; CDR3 protein: CASASGIPDYGYTF; CDR3 DNA: TGTGCCAGCGCCTCAGGAATTCCTGACTATGGCTACACCTTC
J gene: TRBJ2-5; V gene: TRBV27; D gene: -; clone size: many; CDR3 protein: CASSLSRQETQYF; CDR3 DNA: TGTGCCAGCAGTTTATCCAGACAAGAGACCCAGTACTTC
J gene: TRBJ2-7; V gene: TRBV20-1; D gene: -; clone size: many; CDR3 protein: CSAYLGSSYEQYF; CDR3 DNA: TGCAGTGCTTATCTAGGGAGCTCCTACGAGCAGTACTTC
J gene: TRBJ1-4; V gene: TRBV14; D gene: -; clone size: many; CDR3 protein: CASSQRGGGPTNEKLFF; CDR3 DNA: TGTGCCAGCAGCCAAAGAGGGGGAGGCCCAACTAATGAAAAACTGTTTTTT
J gene: TRBJ2-5; V gene: TRBV20-1; D gene: TRBD2; clone size: medium-sized; CDR3 protein: CSARSRGVETQYF; CDR3 DNA: TGCAGTGCTAGATCGCGGGGGGTAGAGACCCAGTACTTC
J gene: TRBJ1-6; V gene: TRBV7-2; D gene: TRBD1; clone size: many; CDR3 protein: CASSGTGSPPLHF; CDR3 DNA: TGTGCCAGCAGCGGGACAGGGAGTCCACCCCTCCACTTT